One sample yielded the 25 T cell receptor beta chains listed below, sequenced in a study of regulatory T cells in long-lasting Graves disease. The sample's time point: newly diagnosed GD, antithyroid drugs for less than 3 months. After RNA was extracted from PBMCs, the TCR library was made from it. Arm-PCR of CDR3 regions and iRepertoire HTBI primers were used to build TCR beta libraries. TCRdb processed the multiplex PCR reads anew with MiXCR; each CDR3 protein has one entry. The sample holds 580,000 or so distinct CDR3 sequences, 15% to 20% seen once. The same sample was also used in a study of T cells in Graves' hyperthyroidism and ophthalmopathy.

The sample in question was peripheral blood mononuclear cells (PBMCs), obtained at new diagnosis, from a patient treated with antithyroid drugs. The receptor source for this set is a man younger than 35 with Graves disease.

Of note for this clonotype: A much larger clone lies one base from this, so it may be a read error. The chain joins TRBV28 to TRBJ1-2; no reliable D call. Germline V gene sequence: CDR1 MDHEN, CDR2 SYDVKM. The CDR3 covers 15 residues. For the CDR3, the DNA is TGTGCCGGCAGTTCCCGAAGGAGAGGCAACTATGGCTACACCTTC. It codes for CAGSSRRRGNYGYTF.

The V and J genes are TRBV20-1 and TRBJ2-1; D remains unclear. This CDR3 spans 10 amino acids. Germline V gene lookup returns CDR1 DFQATT and CDR2 SNEGSKA (reference sequence). V lost 6 bases to trimming and J lost 6 bases, with 6 bases between them. The CDR3 DNA sequence: TGCAGTGCCGAAGGCAATGAGCAGTTCTTC. The encoded protein is CSAEGNEQFF.

This clonotype appeared many times. This chain uses TRBV20-1 with TRBJ2-7; 12 bases align to TRBD2. CDR1 is DFQATT and CDR2 is SNEGSKA in the germline V gene (reference sequence). V shed 4 bases, J shed 1 base, and the junction held 8 bases outside the gene matches. The CDR3 covers 16 residues. Here the CDR3 DNA reads TGCAGTGCTACAAGACTAGCGGGAGTCAGGTCCTACGAGCAGTACTTC. Amino acid sequence: CSATRLAGVRSYEQYF.

The CDR3 region has the DNA TGCAGTGCTAGTACGGGGACAGGAAGAGAGACCCAGTACTTC. Residues: CSASTGTGRETQYF. The chain is built from TRBV20-1 and TRBJ2-5, with 8 positions matching TRBD1. From germline, CDR1 is DFQATT and CDR2 SNEGSKA (reference sequence). This CDR3 region has 14 residues. J gave up 4 bases and V 3 bases, and 7 bases lay outside the gene matches.

There are a few counts of this clonotype. V gene TRBV19 combines with J gene TRBJ2-3; 7 nucleotides match TRBD1. V shed 6 bases, J shed 4 bases, and the junction held 10 bases outside the gene matches. CDR3 size: 15 residues. Germline V CDR1 and CDR2: LNHDA, SQIVND (reference sequence). CDR3 loop: CASRINRGPPDTQYF. The DNA of the CDR3 is TGTGCCAGTAGAATTAACAGGGGCCCGCCAGATACGCAGTATTTT.

To note about this clonotype: This is likely an artifact of a read error, given a far larger clone one base away. This rearrangement joins TRBV6-2 or TRBV6-3 to TRBJ2-7; 7 nucleotides match TRBD2. V shed 6 bases, J shed 1 base, and the junction held 6 bases outside the gene matches. From germline, CDR1 is MNHEY and CDR2 SVGEGT. The CDR3 has 14 amino acids. CDR3 protein: CASRVAGESYEQYF. The CDR3 DNA reads as TGTGCCAGCAGGGTGGCGGGAGAGTCCTACGAGCAGTACTTC.

This clonotype was counted ten times or more. The rearrangement links TRBV30 to TRBJ2-4; D is unclear. The CDR3 totals 12 residues. V lost 3 bases and J 7 bases, leaving 10 bases between the germline ends. Germline V gene data show CDR1 as GTSNPN and CDR2 as SVGIG (reference sequence). CDR3: CAWSESGNIQYF. In DNA form, the CDR3 reads TGTGCCTGGAGCGAAAGTGGGAACATTCAGTACTTC.

This clonotype was counted ten times or more. The chain carries TRBV20-1 and TRBJ2-7; tentatively, D is TRBD1 or TRBD2 (6 bases each). The CDR3 sequence is 13 residues long. Germline CDR1 DFQATT, CDR2 SNEGSKA (reference sequence). With 0 bases removed from V and 4 bases from J, the gap between germline ends came to 10 bases. The CDR3 reads CSARDTGTYEQYF. Written as DNA, the CDR3 is TGCAGTGCTAGAGATACAGGGACTTACGAGCAGTACTTC.

This chain links TRBV9 with TRBJ2-3; 8 nucleotides line up with TRBD2. V shed 0 bases and J 6 bases; nucleotides not matched to a gene: 3. The CDR3 is made up of 14 amino acids. Germline V gene sequence: CDR1 SGDLS, CDR2 YYNGEE. The CDR3 loop is CASSVGLAGDTQYF. DNA for the CDR3: TGTGCCAGCAGCGTAGGTTTAGCGGGGGATACGCAGTATTTT.

This CDR3 is CASSPREGIYEQYF. CDR3 in DNA: TGTGCCAGCTCACCGAGGGAGGGGATTTACGAGCAGTACTTC. This chain links TRBV18 with TRBJ2-7; 7 bases map to TRBD2. In germline, CDR1 is KGHSH, CDR2 LQKENI. V dropped 3 bases and J dropped 4; count of bases not matched to a gene: 6. The CDR3 totals 14 residues.

Only a few counts were recorded for this clonotype. V and J are TRBV27 and TRBJ2-3, with D uncertain. This CDR3 is built from 15 residues. Germline V CDR1 and CDR2: MNHEY, SMNVEV (reference sequence). Trimming stripped 6 bases from V and 0 bases from J, with 13 bases between. CDR3 amino acids: CASSLVPRSTDTQYF. As DNA, the CDR3 is TGTGCCAGCAGCTTGGTCCCGAGGAGCACAGATACGCAGTATTTT.

This clonotype was counted at least ten times. The chain recombines TRBV5-1 with TRBJ1-1, with D possibly being TRBD1 (6 bases). Germline CDR1 reads SGHRS; CDR2 reads YFSETQ. There are 15 residues in the CDR3. The V gene lost 0 bases and the J gene lost 7 bases, with 16 bases spanning the gap. CDR3 nucleotide sequence: TGCGCCAGCAGCTTGGGGCAGGGACATACTATTGAAGCTTTCTTT. Amino acid sequence: CASSLGQGHTIEAFF.

This clonotype was picked up many times. The gene calls are TRBV7-2 and TRBJ2-1, with 8 bases lining up with TRBD2. Germline V gene lookup returns CDR1 SGHTA and CDR2 FQGNSA. The CDR3 is 16 amino acids. V gave up 6 bases and J gave up 0 bases; unmatched junction bases: 7. The CDR3 coding sequence is TGTGCCAGCAGTTTGAGTAGCGGGATCTCCTACAATGAGCAGTTCTTC. It specifies CASSLSSGISYNEQFF.

In its sample, this clonotype was seen a few times. In DNA, the CDR3 is TGTGCCAGCAGTTTTTTCCAGGGGCCCCGGGGCCACGAGCAGTACTTC. Translated, it gives CASSFFQGPRGHEQYF. This sequence joins TRBV28 and TRBJ2-7, with TRBD1 as a possible D gene (6 bases). The V and J ends lost 3 bases and 5 bases respectively, with 20 bases between them. The CDR3 runs 16 residues. Germline V gene lookup returns CDR1 MDHEN and CDR2 SYDVKM.

The table lists this clonotype with many counts. The genes are TRBV28 and TRBJ2-6, with 8 positions matching TRBD1. V gave up 2 bases and J gave up 10 bases; unmatched junction bases: 1. The CDR3 has 13 amino acids. CDR1 MDHEN and CDR2 SYDVKM come from the germline V gene. CDR3 bases: TGTGCCAGCAGTTTAGGACAGGGTAACGTCCTGACTTTC. Translated: CASSLGQGNVLTF.

The chain is built from TRBV19 and TRBJ2-1, with TRBD1 identical over 8 bases. The CDR3 covers 15 residues. The V gene's germline CDR1 is LNHDA and CDR2 SQIVND (reference sequence). V lost 6 bases, J lost 4 bases, and 8 bases stayed unmatched. CDR3 nucleotide sequence: TGTGCCAGTAGAGAGTCGGGGGACAGGTACAATGAGCAGTTCTTC. Residues: CASRESGDRYNEQFF. The full variable domain, completed using reference TRBV19 and TRBJ2-1, is DGGITQSPKYLFRKEGQNVTLSCEQNLNHDAMYWYRQDPGQGLRLIYYSQIVNDFQKGDIAEGYSVSREKKESFPLTVTSAQKNPTAFYLCASRESGDRYNEQFFGPGTRLTVL.

The chain employs TRBV15 and TRBJ2-2, with 10 bases fitting TRBD1. This CDR3 has 17 residues. Germline CDR1 is LNHNV and CDR2 is YYDKDF (reference sequence). V was pared by 7 bases and J by 8 bases, with 16 bases of the junction left unmatched. The CDR3 is CATTTGPGTGARGELFF. The CDR3 DNA sequence: TGTGCCACCACCACTGGCCCCGGGACAGGGGCGAGAGGGGAGCTGTTTTTT. Combining the CDR3 with reference TRBV15 and TRBJ2-2 gives the whole variable domain DAMVIQNPRYQVTQFGKPVTLSCSQTLNHNVMYWYQQKSSQAPKLLFHYYDKDFNNEADTPDNFQSRRPNTSFCFLDIRSPGLGDTAMYLCATTTGPGTGARGELFFGEGSRLTVL.

The chain has TRBV6-1 and TRBJ1-1; 7 bases line up with TRBD1. This CDR3 spans 14 amino acids. Unmatched junction bases numbered 7, after V lost 4 bases and J lost 5 bases. In germline, CDR1 is MNHNS, CDR2 SASEGT. CDR3: CASSANRGITEAFF. The CDR3 nucleotides read TGTGCCAGCAGTGCAAACAGGGGAATTACTGAAGCTTTCTTT.

This clonotype was found many times. The chain is built from TRBV30 and TRBJ2-7, with 7 positions matching TRBD2. Unmatched junction bases numbered 14, after V lost 3 bases and J lost 9 bases. Germline V gene data show CDR1 as GTSNPN and CDR2 as SVGIG (reference sequence). This CDR3 comprises 14 residues. CDR3 sequence reads: CAWSHTDGTGGQYF. Written as DNA, the CDR3 is TGTGCCTGGAGCCATACGGACGGTACGGGGGGGCAGTACTTC.

This rearrangement joins TRBV2 to TRBJ1-1; 8 nucleotides align to TRBD1. The CDR3 sequence is 15 residues long. The germline V gene has CDR1 SNHLY and CDR2 FYNNEI. After removal of 6 bases from V and 1 base from J, the junction contained 7 bases not matched to a gene. Here the CDR3 reads CASRWKQGGNTEAFF. Here the CDR3 DNA reads TGTGCCAGCAGATGGAAACAGGGGGGGAACACTGAAGCTTTCTTT.

This clonotype was counted at least ten times. The chain combines TRBV20-1 with TRBJ2-3; no firm D call. Trimming took 8 bases from V and 1 from J, leaving 13 bases between them. Germline loops: CDR1 DFQATT, CDR2 SNEGSKA (reference sequence). The CDR3 spans 13 residues. The CDR3 region is CSLLTLGTDTQYF. CDR3 sequence (DNA): TGCAGTCTGTTGACGTTAGGCACAGATACGCAGTATTTT.

J is TRBJ1-6 and V is TRBV4-2; D is uncertain. Trimming took off 0 bases at V and 5 bases at J, with 8 bases between the two ends. Germline loops: CDR1 LGHNA, CDR2 YNFKEQ. The length of the CDR3 is 15 residues. CDR3 nucleotide sequence: TGTGCCAGCAGCCAAGACGGCCACCATAATTCACCCCTCCACTTT. Translation gives CASSQDGHHNSPLHF.

This clonotype turned up a few times. V is TRBV29-1 and J is TRBJ2-1; TRBD2 matches 7 bases. Germline loops: CDR1 SQVTM, CDR2 ANQGSEA. With V trimmed by 4 bases and J by 1 base, 13 bases remained unmatched. CDR3 size: 17 residues. CDR3: CSVGGAGVRSSYNEQFF. The CDR3 coding sequence is TGCAGCGTTGGTGGGGCGGGGGTAAGAAGTTCCTACAATGAGCAGTTCTTC.

The chain is built from TRBV9 and TRBJ2-7, with 9 bases aligning to TRBD1. The germline gives CDR1 SGDLS, CDR2 YYNGEE. The CDR3 is 15 amino acids. V shed 4 bases and J 6 bases; nucleotides not matched to a gene: 11. Written as DNA, the CDR3 is TGTGCCAGCAGCCCCGGACCGGACAGGGGTGGCGAGCAGTACTTC. Protein sequence: CASSPGPDRGGEQYF.

The sample holds many counts of this clonotype. The chain couples TRBV28 to TRBJ2-1; D is possibly TRBD2 (6 bases). The CDR3 length is 15 residues. The V end lost 3 bases, the J end lost 2 bases, and 11 bases lay between the germline ends. Germline V gene sequence: CDR1 MDHEN, CDR2 SYDVKM. CDR3 bases: TGTGCCAGCAGTTTGCCGGGAGCCCCCTACAATGAGCAGTTCTTC. Protein sequence: CASSLPGAPYNEQFF. Variable domain in full (rest from reference TRBV28 and TRBJ2-1): DVKVTQSSRYLVKRTGEKVFLECVQDMDHENMFWYRQDPGLGLRLIYFSYDVKMKEKGDIPEGYSVSREKKERFSLILESASTNQTSMYLCASSLPGAPYNEQFFGPGTRLTVL.